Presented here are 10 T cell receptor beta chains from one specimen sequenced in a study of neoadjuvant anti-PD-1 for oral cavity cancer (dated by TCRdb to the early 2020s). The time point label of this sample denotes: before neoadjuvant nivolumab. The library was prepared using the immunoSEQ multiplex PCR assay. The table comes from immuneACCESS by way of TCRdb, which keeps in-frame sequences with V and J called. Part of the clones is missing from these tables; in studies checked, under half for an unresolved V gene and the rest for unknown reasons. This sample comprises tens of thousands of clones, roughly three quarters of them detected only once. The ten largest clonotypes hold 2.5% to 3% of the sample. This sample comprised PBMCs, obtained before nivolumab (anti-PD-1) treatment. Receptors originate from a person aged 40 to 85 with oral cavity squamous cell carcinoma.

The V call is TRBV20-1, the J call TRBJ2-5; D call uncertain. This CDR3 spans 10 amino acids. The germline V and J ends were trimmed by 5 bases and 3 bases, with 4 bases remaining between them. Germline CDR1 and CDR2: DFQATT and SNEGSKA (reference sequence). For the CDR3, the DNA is TGCAGTGCTCCCAAAGAGACCCAGTACTTC. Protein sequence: CSAPKETQYF.

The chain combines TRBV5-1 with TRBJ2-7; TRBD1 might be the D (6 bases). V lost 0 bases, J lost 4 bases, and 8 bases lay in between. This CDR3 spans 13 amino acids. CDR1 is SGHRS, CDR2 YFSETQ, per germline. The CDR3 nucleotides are TGCGCCAGCAGCTTGGGGGGACATTACGAGCAGTACTTC. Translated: CASSLGGHYEQYF.

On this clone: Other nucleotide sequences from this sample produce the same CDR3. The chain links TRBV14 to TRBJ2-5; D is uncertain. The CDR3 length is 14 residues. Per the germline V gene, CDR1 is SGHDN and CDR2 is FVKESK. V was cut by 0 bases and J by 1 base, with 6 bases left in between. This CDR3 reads CASSQDLGQETQYF. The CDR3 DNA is TGTGCCAGCAGCCAAGATCTCGGCCAAGAGACCCAGTACTTC.

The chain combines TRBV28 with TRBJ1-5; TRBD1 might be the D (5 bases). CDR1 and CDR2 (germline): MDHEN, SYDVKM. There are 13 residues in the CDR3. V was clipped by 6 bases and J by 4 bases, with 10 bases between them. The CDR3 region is CASSSAGNQPQHF. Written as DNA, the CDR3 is TGTGCCAGCAGCTCAGCAGGGAATCAGCCCCAGCATTTT.

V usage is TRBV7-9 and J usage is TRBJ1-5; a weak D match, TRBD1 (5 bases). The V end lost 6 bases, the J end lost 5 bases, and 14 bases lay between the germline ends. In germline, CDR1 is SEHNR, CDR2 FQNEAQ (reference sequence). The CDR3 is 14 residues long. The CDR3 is CASRRGDEDQPQHF. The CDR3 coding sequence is TGTGCCAGCAGGCGAGGGGACGAGGATCAGCCCCAGCATTTT.

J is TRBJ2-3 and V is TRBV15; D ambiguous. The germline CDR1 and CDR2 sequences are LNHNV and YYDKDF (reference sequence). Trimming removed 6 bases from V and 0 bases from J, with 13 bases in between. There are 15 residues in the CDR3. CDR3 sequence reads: CATRGRLSSTDTQYF. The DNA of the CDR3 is TGTGCCACCAGGGGCAGACTCTCTAGCACAGATACGCAGTATTTT.

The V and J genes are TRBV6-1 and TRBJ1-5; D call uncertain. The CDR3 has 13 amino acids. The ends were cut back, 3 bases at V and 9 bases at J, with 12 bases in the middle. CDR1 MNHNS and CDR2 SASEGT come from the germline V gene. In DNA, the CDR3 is TGTGCCAGCAGTGACGGGCTCCCAGGGCCCCAGCATTTT. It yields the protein CASSDGLPGPQHF.

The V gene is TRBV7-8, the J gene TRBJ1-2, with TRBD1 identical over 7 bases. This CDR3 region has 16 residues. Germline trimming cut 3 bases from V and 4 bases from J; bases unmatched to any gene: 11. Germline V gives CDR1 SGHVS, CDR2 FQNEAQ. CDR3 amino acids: CASSLDRPREGYGYTF. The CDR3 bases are TGTGCCAGCAGCTTGGACAGGCCAAGGGAGGGCTATGGCTACACCTTC.

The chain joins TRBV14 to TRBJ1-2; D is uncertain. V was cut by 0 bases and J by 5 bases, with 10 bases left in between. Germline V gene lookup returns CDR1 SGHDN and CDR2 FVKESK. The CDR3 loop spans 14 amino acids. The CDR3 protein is CASSQDGSVYGYTF. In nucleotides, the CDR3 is TGTGCCAGCAGCCAAGATGGGTCAGTATATGGCTACACCTTC.

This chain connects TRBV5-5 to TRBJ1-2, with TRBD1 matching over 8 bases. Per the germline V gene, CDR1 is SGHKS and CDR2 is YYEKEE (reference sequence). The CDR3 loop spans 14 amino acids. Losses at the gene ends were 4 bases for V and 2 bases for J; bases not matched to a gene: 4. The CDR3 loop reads CASSPGQGNYGYTF. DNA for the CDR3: TGTGCCAGCAGCCCCGGACAGGGAAACTATGGCTACACCTTC.